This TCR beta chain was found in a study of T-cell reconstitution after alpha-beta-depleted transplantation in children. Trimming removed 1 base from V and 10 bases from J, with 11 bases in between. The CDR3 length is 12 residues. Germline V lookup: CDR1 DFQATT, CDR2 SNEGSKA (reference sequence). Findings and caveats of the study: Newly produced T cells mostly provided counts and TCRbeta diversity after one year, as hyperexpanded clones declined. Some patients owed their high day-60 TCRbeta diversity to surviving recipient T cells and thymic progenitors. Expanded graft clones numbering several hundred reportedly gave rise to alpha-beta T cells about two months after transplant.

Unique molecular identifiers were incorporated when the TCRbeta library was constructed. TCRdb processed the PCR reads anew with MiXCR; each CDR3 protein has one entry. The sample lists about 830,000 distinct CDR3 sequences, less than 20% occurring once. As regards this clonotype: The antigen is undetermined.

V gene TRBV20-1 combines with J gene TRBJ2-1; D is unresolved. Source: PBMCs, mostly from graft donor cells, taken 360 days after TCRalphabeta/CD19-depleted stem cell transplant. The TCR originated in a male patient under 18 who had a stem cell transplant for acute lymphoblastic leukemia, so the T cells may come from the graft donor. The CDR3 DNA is TGCAGTGCTAGAGGGGATAGAGGCGAGCAGTTCTTC. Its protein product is CSARGDRGEQFF.